Sequencing of this T cell receptor (beta chain) was carried out in a study of T cell responses to AZD1222 COVID-19 vaccine. Study-wide findings and caveats: Donors in the cohort were predominantly white British and more often female, and clonal diversity was possibly underestimated.

The table came from immunoSEQ multiplex PCR; TCRdb's copy has only in-frame clones and leaves some out. The repertoire holds more than 80,000 clones, with more than 85% as singletons. Analyses pooled second doses at about 4 or about 12 weeks. This clone was picked up one time. The antigen is not known. This CDR3 has 16 amino acids. V gave up 1 base and J gave up 1 base, with 11 bases separating them. Germline assignment: CDR1 SGHVT and CDR2 SQSDAQ. This receptor was obtained from an adult who received the AZD1222 COVID-19 vaccine. The chain combines TRBV7-4 with TRBJ1-5, with D unclear. Sequences were derived from peripheral blood, sampled 28 days after the second AZD1222 dose. DNA of the CDR3: TGTGCCAGCAGCTTAGTCTTCGCTGAGAGCAATCAGCCCCAGCATTTT. Its translation: CASSLVFAESNQPQHF.